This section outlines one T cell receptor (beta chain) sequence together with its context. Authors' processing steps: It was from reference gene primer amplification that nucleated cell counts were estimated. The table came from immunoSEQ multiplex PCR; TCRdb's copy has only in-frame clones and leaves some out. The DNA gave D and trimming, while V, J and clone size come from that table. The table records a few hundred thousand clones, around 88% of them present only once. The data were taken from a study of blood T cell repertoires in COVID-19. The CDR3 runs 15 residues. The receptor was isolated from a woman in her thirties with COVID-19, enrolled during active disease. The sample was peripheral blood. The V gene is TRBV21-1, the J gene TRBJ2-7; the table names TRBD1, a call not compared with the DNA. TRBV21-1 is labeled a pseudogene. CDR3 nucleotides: TGTGCCAGCAGCAAAGCCGGCAGGGTGTCCTACGAGCAGTACTTC. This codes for CASSKAGRVSYEQYF.